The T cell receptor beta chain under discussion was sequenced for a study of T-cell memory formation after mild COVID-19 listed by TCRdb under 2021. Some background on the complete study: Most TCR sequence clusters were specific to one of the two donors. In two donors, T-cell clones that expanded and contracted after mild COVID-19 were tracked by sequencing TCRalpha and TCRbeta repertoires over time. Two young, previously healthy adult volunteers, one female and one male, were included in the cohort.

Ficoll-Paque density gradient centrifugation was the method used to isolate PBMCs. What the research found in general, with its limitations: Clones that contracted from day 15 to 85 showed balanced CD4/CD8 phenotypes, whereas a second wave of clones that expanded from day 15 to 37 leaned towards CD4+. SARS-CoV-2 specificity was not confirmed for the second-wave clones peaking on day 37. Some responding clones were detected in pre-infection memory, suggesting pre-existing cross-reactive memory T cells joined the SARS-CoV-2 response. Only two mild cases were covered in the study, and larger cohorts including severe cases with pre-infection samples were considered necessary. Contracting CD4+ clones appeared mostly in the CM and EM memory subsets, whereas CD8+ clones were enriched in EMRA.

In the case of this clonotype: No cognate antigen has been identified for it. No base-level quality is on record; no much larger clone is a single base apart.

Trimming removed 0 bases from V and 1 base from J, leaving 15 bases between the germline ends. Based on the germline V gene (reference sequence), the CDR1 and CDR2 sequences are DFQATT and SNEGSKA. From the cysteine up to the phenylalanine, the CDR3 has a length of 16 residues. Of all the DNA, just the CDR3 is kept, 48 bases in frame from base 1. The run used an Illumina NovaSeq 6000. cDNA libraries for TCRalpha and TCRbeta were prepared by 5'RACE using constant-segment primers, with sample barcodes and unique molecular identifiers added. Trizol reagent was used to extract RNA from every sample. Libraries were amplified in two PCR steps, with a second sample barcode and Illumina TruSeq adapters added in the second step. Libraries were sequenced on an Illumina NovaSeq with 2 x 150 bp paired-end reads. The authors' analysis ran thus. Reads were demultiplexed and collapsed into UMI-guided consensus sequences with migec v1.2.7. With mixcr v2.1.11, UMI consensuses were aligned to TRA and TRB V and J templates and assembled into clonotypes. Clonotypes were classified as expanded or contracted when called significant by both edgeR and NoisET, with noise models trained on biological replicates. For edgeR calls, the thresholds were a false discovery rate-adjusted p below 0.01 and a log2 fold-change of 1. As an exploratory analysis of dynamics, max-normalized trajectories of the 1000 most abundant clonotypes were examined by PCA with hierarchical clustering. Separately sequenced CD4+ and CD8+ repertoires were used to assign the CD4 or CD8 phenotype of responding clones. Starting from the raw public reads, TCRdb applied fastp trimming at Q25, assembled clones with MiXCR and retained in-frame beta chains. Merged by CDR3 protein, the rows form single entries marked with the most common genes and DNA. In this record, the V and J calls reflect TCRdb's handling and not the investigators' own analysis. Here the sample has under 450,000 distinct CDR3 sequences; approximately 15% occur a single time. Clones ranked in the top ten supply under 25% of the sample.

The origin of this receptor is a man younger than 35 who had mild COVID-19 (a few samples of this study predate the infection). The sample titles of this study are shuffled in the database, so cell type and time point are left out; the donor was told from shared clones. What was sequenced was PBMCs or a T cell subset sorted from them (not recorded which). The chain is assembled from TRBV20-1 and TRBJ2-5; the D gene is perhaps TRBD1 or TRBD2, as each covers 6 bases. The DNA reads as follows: TGCAGTGCTAGAGATAGACGGGGGCCCTCCCAAGAGACCCAGTACTTC. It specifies CSARDRRGPSQETQYF.